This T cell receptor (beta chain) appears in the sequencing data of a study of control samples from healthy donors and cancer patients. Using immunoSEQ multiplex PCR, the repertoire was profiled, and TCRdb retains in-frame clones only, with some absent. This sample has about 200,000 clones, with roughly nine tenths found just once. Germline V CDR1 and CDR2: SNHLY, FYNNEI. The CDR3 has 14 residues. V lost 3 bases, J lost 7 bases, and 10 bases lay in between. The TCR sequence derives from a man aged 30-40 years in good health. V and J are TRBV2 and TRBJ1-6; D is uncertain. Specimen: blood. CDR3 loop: CASSDRPRNSPLHF. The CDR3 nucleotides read TGTGCCAGCAGTGACCGCCCCCGGAATTCACCCCTCCACTTT.